Detailed here is one T cell receptor beta chain. The sample belongs to a study of blood T cell repertoires in COVID-19. Whole-study context: The analysed material was cDNA or gDNA that came from T cells, B-cell-depleted T cells, or PBMCs.

Per the authors' pipeline: Amplification from reference gene primers served as the basis for estimated nucleated cell counts. TCRdb's copy holds only in-frame clones and misses some; the assay was immunoSEQ multiplex PCR. V and J calls and clone size are as listed in that table; D and trimming were resolved from the DNA. Altogether about 320,000 clones are present, about 82% being singletons, with the ten largest covering approximately 7.6%. This TCR was recovered from a human donor in a cohort sampled during active COVID-19. Sequenced material: peripheral blood.

The DNA of the CDR3 is TGTGCCAGCAGCCAAGAAGGCAGCGCGAATACGCAGTATTTT. Protein product: CASSQEGSANTQYF. The V call is TRBV3-1 (or the pseudogene TRBV3-2), the J call TRBJ2-3; D is unclear. CDR1 LGHDT and CDR2 YNNKEL come from the germline V gene (reference sequence). This CDR3 has 14 residues. V shed 0 bases and J shed 7 bases, with 11 bases lying between them.